A single sample gave rise to the 24 T cell receptor beta chains below, sequenced in a study of blood T cell repertoires in COVID-19. Profiling relied on immunoSEQ multiplex PCR, and the TCRdb table lists in-frame clones only, not all of them. The data contain 150,000 or so clones, around 84% of them seen just once; the ten biggest clones take up roughly 3%. The sample comprised peripheral blood. These receptors came from a human donor with acute or convalescent COVID-19. The donor label of this sample is uncertain.

The count of this clone is one. This rearrangement joins TRBV30 to TRBJ1-2, with 7 bases matching TRBD1. The CDR3 spans 13 residues. V dropped 0 bases and J dropped 9; count of bases not matched to a gene: 7. Germline values: CDR1 GTSNPN, CDR2 SVGIG (reference sequence). The CDR3 sequence: CAWSVFNRGSYTF. The DNA of the CDR3 is TGTGCCTGGAGTGTTTTTAACAGGGGAAGCTACACCTTC.

The genes are TRBV18 and TRBJ1-3; TRBD1 matches at 9 bases. V lost 6 bases and J lost 0; bases outside the gene matches: 0. The CDR3 totals 14 residues. Germline values: CDR1 KGHSH, CDR2 LQKENI. In DNA, the CDR3 is TGTGCCAGCTCGGGACAGGGCTCTGGAAACACCATATATTTT. This sequence encodes CASSGQGSGNTIYF.

The chain links TRBV6-5 to TRBJ2-7; D possibly corresponds to TRBD2 (5 bases). Trimming took 3 bases from V and 4 from J, leaving 10 bases between them. CDR3 length equals 13 residues. Looked up from germline, CDR1 is MNHEY and CDR2 is SVGAGI. The CDR3 DNA reads as TGTGCCAGCAGTTATAATGGGAGATACGAGCAGTACTTC. Its translation is CASSYNGRYEQYF.

The chain is built from TRBV18 and TRBJ2-5; 11 nucleotides agree with TRBD2. Unmatched junction bases numbered 5, after V lost 0 bases and J lost 2 bases. Germline-derived CDR1 and CDR2 are KGHSH and LQKENI. The CDR3 loop spans 17 amino acids. The chain's CDR3 is CASSPPGLAGRQETQYF. For the CDR3, the DNA is TGTGCCAGCTCACCACCCGGACTAGCGGGTAGGCAAGAGACCCAGTACTTC.

This rearrangement joins TRBV19 to TRBJ1-4, with unresolved D. The CDR3 spans 14 residues. Germline CDR1 and CDR2: LNHDA and SQIVND (reference sequence). Trimming took 6 bases from V and 5 from J, leaving 13 bases between them. Here the CDR3 DNA reads TGTGCCAGTAGCCATCCTGGAGGGAATGAAAAACTGTTTTTT. Encoded protein: CASSHPGGNEKLFF.

The CDR3 spells CASSFGAGQSAYGYTF. The CDR3 region has the DNA TGTGCCAGCAGCTTCGGGGCGGGACAGTCCGCCTATGGCTACACCTTC. This chain links TRBV5-6 with TRBJ1-2; 7 bases match TRBD1. The CDR3 is 16 residues long. Germline V gene data show CDR1 as SGHDT and CDR2 as YYEEEE. V gave up 2 bases and J gave up 4 bases; unmatched junction bases: 11. The variable domain in full, with the rest retrieved from reference TRBV5-6 and TRBJ1-2, is DAGVTQSPTHLIKTRGQQVTLRCSPKSGHDTVSWYQQALGQGPQFIFQYYEEEERQRGNFPDRFSGHQFPNYSSELNVNALLLGDSALYLCASSFGAGQSAYGYTFGSGTRLTVV.

This clone was counted between two and nine times. This chain joins TRBV27 and TRBJ2-2; tentatively, D is TRBD2 (6 bases). Trimming took off 5 bases at V and 1 base at J, with 14 bases between the two ends. The CDR3 extends over 16 amino acids. Looked up from germline, CDR1 is MNHEY and CDR2 is SMNVEV (reference sequence). This chain's CDR3 is CASSPYGTLNTGELFF. The CDR3 nucleotides read TGTGCCAGCAGTCCTTACGGGACTCTGAACACCGGGGAGCTGTTTTTT.

This chain joins TRBV4-1 and TRBJ2-7; the match to TRBD2 covers 9 bases. CDR1 and CDR2 from the germline V gene are MGHRA and YSYEKL. The CDR3 is made up of 16 amino acids. The J segment lost 1 base and the V segment lost 3 bases, leaving 7 bases of the junction unmatched. The CDR3, as DNA: TGCGCCAGCAGCCATGGGGGTAGCGGGGGTTCCTACGAGCAGTACTTC. Translating gives CASSHGGSGGSYEQYF.

The sample holds a few counts of this clone. The chain combines TRBV7-6 with TRBJ1-5; no firm D call. Germline-derived CDR1 and CDR2 are SGHVS and FNYEAQ. The ends were cut back, 1 base at V and 4 bases at J, with 5 bases in the middle. CDR3 length: 13 residues. This CDR3 is CASSLGQNQPQHF. CDR3 nucleotides: TGTGCCAGCAGCTTAGGGCAGAATCAGCCCCAGCATTTT. The full variable domain, completed using reference TRBV7-6 and TRBJ1-5, is GAGVSQSPRYKVTKRGQDVALRCDPISGHVSLYWYRQALGQGPEFLTYFNYEAQQDKSGLPNDRFSAERPEGSISTLTIQRTEQRDSAMYRCASSLGQNQPQHFGDGTRLSIL.

The V gene is TRBV30, the J gene TRBJ1-4; D remains unclear. The CDR3 covers 14 residues. Between the trimmed V and J ends, which lost 1 base and 8 bases, there was a span of 14 bases. The germline CDR1 and CDR2 sequences are GTSNPN and SVGIG (reference sequence). CDR3 sequence (DNA): TGTGCCTGGAGTGGAGGTCGGGGTTGGGAAAAACTGTTTTTT. Translating gives CAWSGGRGWEKLFF.

The DNA for the CDR3 is TGTGCCAGCAGCCAAGATCCGGGGGTGAAAAACATTCAGTACTTC. It specifies CASSQDPGVKNIQYF. The chain has TRBV14 and TRBJ2-4; TRBD2 is a possible D gene (6 bases). The ends were cut back, 0 bases at V and 4 bases at J, with 10 bases in the middle. This CDR3 region has 15 residues. Per germline, CDR1 SGHDN and CDR2 FVKESK.

This chain connects TRBV4-3 to TRBJ2-3; 8 bases are a match to TRBD2. The CDR3 totals 18 residues. Germline lookup yields CDR1 LGHNA and CDR2 YSLEER. Germline trimming cut 1 base from V and 0 bases from J; bases unmatched to any gene: 9. The CDR3 DNA follows: TGCGCCAGCAGCCAAGCCTCTAGACTAGCGAGAAGCACAGATACGCAGTATTTT. Translation gives CASSQASRLARSTDTQYF.

J is TRBJ2-3 and V is TRBV6-6; 7 bases match TRBD1. The CDR3 sequence is 14 residues long. The germline V gene has CDR1 MNHNY and CDR2 SVGAGI (reference sequence). The trim removed 5 bases at V and 7 bases at J, leaving 9 bases unmatched. The CDR3 DNA follows: TGTGCCAGCAGTAGTCGGACAGGCTATTATACGCAGTATTTT. This translates into CASSSRTGYYTQYF.

The rearrangement uses TRBV4-1 and TRBJ1-4, with D tentatively TRBD1 (5 bases). Deletions cut 2 bases from V and 1 base from J, with 8 bases between. CDR3 length: 15 amino acids. Germline V CDR1 and CDR2: MGHRA, YSYEKL. In DNA form, the CDR3 reads TGCGCCAGCAGCCAACGGGGACTAACTAATGAAAAACTGTTTTTT. Encoded protein: CASSQRGLTNEKLFF.

V gene TRBV6-5 combines with J gene TRBJ2-7; 9 nucleotides align to TRBD1. The CDR3 totals 15 residues. The germline V gene has CDR1 MNHEY and CDR2 SVGAGI. The J segment lost 1 base and the V segment lost 10 bases, leaving 11 bases of the junction unmatched. The CDR3 nucleotides read TGTGCCACCCAAGAGGGACAGGGATGGTCCTACGAGCAGTACTTC. Its translation: CATQEGQGWSYEQYF.

The J gene is TRBJ2-3, the V gene TRBV9, with unresolved D. The CDR3 consists of 16 residues. Trimming pared 0 bases from V and 4 bases from J, leaving 15 bases between. Germline assignment: CDR1 SGDLS and CDR2 YYNGEE. The CDR3 coding sequence is TGTGCCAGCAGCGTAGTAGGTTCAGGTTTGCCAGATACGCAGTATTTT. Amino acid sequence: CASSVVGSGLPDTQYF.

The V and J genes are TRBV7-3 and TRBJ1-5; D not certain. The CDR3 extends over 13 amino acids. CDR1 is SGHTA, CDR2 FQGTGA, per germline. V lost 5 bases, J lost 4 bases, and 9 bases lay in between. The CDR3 loop reads CASSTGPNQPQHF. The CDR3 DNA reads TGTGCCAGCAGCACGGGTCCTAATCAGCCCCAGCATTTT.

The chain joins TRBV12-3 or TRBV12-4 to TRBJ1-1; D is unresolved. The length of the CDR3 is 13 residues. Trimming took off 5 bases at V and 1 base at J, with 8 bases between the two ends. The DNA of the CDR3 is TGTGCCAGCAGTGGACTGTCGAACACTGAAGCTTTCTTT. It yields the protein CASSGLSNTEAFF.

In DNA, the CDR3 is TGTGCCAGCAGCCAAGTAAGGGGAGGCACCCGAGACGGGAACACTGAAGCTTTCTTT. This translates into CASSQVRGGTRDGNTEAFF. The chain employs TRBV14 and TRBJ1-1, with D tentatively TRBD1 (5 bases). Germline CDR1 and CDR2: SGHDN and FVKESK. The germline V and J ends were trimmed by 1 base and 1 base, with 22 bases remaining between them. CDR3 length equals 19 residues.

The chain joins TRBV12-5 to TRBJ2-2, with D possibly matching TRBD2 (5 bases). Germline V gives CDR1 LGHNT, CDR2 FRNRAP. Trimming took off 0 bases at V and 1 base at J, with 12 bases between the two ends. The CDR3 totals 17 residues. CDR3 nucleotide sequence: TGTGCTAGTGGTTTGGTACCCCAGCGGTGGAACACCGGGGAGCTGTTTTTT. It translates to CASGLVPQRWNTGELFF. The whole variable domain, remainder taken from reference TRBV12-5 and TRBJ2-2, is DARVTQTPRHKVTEMGQEVTMRCQPILGHNTVFWYRQTMMQGLELLAYFRNRAPLDDSGMPKDRFSAEMPDATLATLKIQPSEPRDSAVYFCASGLVPQRWNTGELFFGEGSRLTVL.

For the CDR3, the DNA is TGTGCCAGTACCGACAGGGATTTGAACTATGGCTACACCTTC. Encoded protein: CASTDRDLNYGYTF. The chain uses TRBV19 and TRBJ1-2, with 7 nucleotides matching TRBD1. Trimming cost V 7 bases and J 2 bases; bases outside gene matches: 7. Germline-derived CDR1 and CDR2 are LNHDA and SQIVND (reference sequence). The CDR3 is 14 amino acids. Drawing the rest from reference TRBV19 and TRBJ1-2, the complete variable domain is DGGITQSPKYLFRKEGQNVTLSCEQNLNHDAMYWYRQDPGQGLRLIYYSQIVNDFQKGDIAEGYSVSREKKESFPLTVTSAQKNPTAFYLCASTDRDLNYGYTFGSGTRLTVV.

The chain combines TRBV30 with TRBJ1-1; perhaps TRBD1 as D (6 bases). The V and J ends lost 7 bases and 6 bases respectively, with 9 bases between them. The CDR3 runs to 10 residues. Looked up from germline, CDR1 is GTSNPN and CDR2 is SVGIG (reference sequence). In DNA form, the CDR3 reads TGTGCCTATCGACAGGCTGAAGCTTTCTTT. Amino acids: CAYRQAEAFF.

This chain connects TRBV5-1 to TRBJ1-2; maybe TRBD1 (5 bases). The CDR3 is 14 amino acids. Trimming stripped 6 bases from V and 5 bases from J, with 17 bases between. CDR1 is SGHRS and CDR2 is YFSETQ in the germline V gene. In nucleotides, the CDR3 is TGCGCCAGCACCCCGGCGGGGCAGAGGTATGGCTACACCTTC. Translation gives CASTPAGQRYGYTF.

The genes are TRBV10-1 and TRBJ1-2, with a tentative D call TRBD1 (5 bases). The CDR3 is made up of 15 amino acids. V lost 2 bases, J lost 8 bases, and 18 bases lay in between. Germline V gene data show CDR1 as WNHNN and CDR2 as SYGVQD (reference sequence). CDR3 in amino acids: CASSETREGRGGYTF. Here the CDR3 DNA reads TGCGCCAGCAGTGAGACCCGGGAGGGGCGCGGAGGCTACACCTTC.